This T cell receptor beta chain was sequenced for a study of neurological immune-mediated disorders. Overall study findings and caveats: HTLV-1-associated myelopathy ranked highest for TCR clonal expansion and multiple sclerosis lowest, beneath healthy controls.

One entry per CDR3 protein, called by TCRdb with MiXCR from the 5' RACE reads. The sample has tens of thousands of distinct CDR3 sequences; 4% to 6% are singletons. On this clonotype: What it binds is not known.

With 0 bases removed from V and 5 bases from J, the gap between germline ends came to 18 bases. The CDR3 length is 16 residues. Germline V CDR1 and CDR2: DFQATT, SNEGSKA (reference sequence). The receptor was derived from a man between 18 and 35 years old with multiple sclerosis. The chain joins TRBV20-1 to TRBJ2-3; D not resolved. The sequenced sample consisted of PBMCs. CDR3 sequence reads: CSARDPGTGRRDTQYF. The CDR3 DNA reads TGCAGTGCTAGAGATCCAGGAACGGGCCGTCGAGATACGCAGTATTTT.